The clone carrying this T cell receptor beta chain occurred a few times. No antigen is known for it. V was pared by 8 bases and J by 4 bases, with 20 bases between. From germline, CDR1 is LNHDA and CDR2 SQIVND (reference sequence). This CDR3 is built from 15 residues. The study made its TCR cDNA through 5'RACE template switching. That step introduced a universal primer site along with UMIs. One entry per CDR3 protein, called by TCRdb with MiXCR from the 5' RACE reads. The table has fewer than 450,000 distinct CDR3 sequences, roughly 7.5% seen once; the top ten hold approximately 16%. This sample was included in a study of T cells after yellow fever vaccination. Study results and limitations: A limited proportion of clonotypes was detected within both the CD4 and CD8 compartments. Abundant bulk-derived clonotypes could contaminate FACS-sorted repertoires. The booster response re-showed most primary clones: approximately 97% CD4, roughly 91% CD8.

This TCR came from a man younger than 35 who received the YFV17D yellow fever vaccine. Source: PBMCs, taken around 45 days after the first yellow fever vaccination. The chain employs TRBV19 and TRBJ1-2; a possible D gene is TRBD1 (6 bases). CDR3 DNA: TGTGCCAGTTTTTTCACAGGGACGATGTCCTATGGCTACACCTTC. Its translation is CASFFTGTMSYGYTF.